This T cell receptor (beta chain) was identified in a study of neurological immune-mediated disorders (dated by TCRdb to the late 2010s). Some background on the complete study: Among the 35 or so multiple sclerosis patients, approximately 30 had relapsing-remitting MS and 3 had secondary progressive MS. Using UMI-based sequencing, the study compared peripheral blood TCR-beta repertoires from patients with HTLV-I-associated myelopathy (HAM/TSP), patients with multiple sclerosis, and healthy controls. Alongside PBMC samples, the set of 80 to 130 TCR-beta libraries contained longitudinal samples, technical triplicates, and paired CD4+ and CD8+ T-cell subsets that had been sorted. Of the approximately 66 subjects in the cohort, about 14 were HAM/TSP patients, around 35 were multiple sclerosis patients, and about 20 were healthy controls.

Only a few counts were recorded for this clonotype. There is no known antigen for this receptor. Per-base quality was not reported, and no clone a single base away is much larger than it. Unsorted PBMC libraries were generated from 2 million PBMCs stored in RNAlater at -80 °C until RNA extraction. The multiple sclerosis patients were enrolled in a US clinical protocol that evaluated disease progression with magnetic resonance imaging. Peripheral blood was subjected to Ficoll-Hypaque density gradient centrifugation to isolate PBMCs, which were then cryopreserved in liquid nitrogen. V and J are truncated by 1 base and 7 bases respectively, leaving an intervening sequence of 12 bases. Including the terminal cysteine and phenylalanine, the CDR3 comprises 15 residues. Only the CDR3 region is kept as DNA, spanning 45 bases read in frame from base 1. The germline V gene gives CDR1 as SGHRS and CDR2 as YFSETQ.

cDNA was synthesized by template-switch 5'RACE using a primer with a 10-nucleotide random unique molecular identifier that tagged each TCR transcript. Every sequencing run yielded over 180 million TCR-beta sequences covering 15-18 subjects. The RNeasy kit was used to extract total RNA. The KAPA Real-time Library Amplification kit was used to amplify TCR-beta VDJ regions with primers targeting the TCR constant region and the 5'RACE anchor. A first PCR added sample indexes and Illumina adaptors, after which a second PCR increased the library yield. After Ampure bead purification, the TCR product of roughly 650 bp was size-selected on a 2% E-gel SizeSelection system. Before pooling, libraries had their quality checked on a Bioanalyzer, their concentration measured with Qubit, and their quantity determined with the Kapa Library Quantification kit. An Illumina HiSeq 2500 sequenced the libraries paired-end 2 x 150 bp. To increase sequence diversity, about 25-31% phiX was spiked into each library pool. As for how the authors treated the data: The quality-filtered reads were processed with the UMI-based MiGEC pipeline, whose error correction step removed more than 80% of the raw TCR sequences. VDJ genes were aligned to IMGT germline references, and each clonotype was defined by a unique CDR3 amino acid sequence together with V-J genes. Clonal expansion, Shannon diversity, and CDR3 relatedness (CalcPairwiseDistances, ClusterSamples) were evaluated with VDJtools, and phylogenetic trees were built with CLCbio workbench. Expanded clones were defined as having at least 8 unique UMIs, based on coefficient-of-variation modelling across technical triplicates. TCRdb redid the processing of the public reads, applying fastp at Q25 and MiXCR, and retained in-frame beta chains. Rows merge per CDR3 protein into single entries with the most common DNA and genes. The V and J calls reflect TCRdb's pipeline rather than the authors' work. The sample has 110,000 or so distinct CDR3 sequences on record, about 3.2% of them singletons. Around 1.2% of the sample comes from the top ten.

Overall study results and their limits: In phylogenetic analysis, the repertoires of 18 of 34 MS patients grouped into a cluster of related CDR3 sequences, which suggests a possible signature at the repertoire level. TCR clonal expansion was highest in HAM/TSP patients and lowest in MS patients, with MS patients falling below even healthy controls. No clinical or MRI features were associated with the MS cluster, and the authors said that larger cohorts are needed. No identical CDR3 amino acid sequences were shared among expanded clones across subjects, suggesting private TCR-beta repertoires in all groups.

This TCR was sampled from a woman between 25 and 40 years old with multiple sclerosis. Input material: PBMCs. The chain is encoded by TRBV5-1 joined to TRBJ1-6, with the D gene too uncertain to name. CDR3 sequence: CASSLSGLTNSPLHF. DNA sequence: TGCGCCAGCAGCTTGTCTGGACTTACCAATTCACCCCTCCACTTT.